This TCR beta chain was retrieved from a study of blood T cell repertoires in COVID-19. Turning to the study itself: The study drew acute and convalescent COVID-19 samples from the United States, Italy and Spain.

The CDR3 is 15 residues long. The V end lost 3 bases, the J end lost 2 bases, and 11 bases lay between the germline ends. CDR1 and CDR2 from the germline V gene are MDHEN and SYDVKM. Using immunoSEQ multiplex PCR, the repertoire was profiled, and TCRdb retains in-frame clones only, with some absent. In the table there are approximately 86,000 clones, 80% of which are singletons. The receptor's source is a woman in her 70s with acute or convalescent COVID-19. The source material was peripheral blood. The J gene is TRBJ1-5, the V gene TRBV28; D unclear. For the CDR3, the DNA is TGTGCCAGCAGTTTGTTCGGGGAGGGCAATCAGCCCCAGCATTTT. Translating it yields CASSLFGEGNQPQHF.